The present entry profiles one T cell receptor beta chain with its context. Antigen specificity is unknown. This record belongs to a study of shared clonotypes between healthy human individuals. Across the study: CD4 naive and memory got three plates each, CD8 naive two, CD8 memory one.

Replicate sorted-subset PCRs were loaded with 150 to 250 ng DNA, roughly 33,000 T cell genomes. The protocol was immunoSEQ multiplex PCR, while the TCRdb copy is restricted to in-frame clones and leaves out a portion. Counted here are under 2.5 million clones, around 93% occurring once; the ten biggest clones make up about 0.41%. Study-wide results and caveats: When naive CD4 clonotypes were compared across several donors, around 5% were shared.

With 5 bases clipped from V and 4 bases from J, the junction kept 9 bases outside the gene matches. Germline V gives CDR1 MNHEY, CDR2 SMNVEV (reference sequence). This CDR3 is 16 amino acids long. This receptor was obtained from a man aged 18 to 35 in good health. Some clones in this sample may be carry-over from other donors' samples. Sequencing was performed on naive CD4+ T cells from PBMCs. Subset noted: CD45RA+ positively selected. The gene calls are TRBV27 and TRBJ1-2; TRBD1 matches 11 bases. DNA of the CDR3: TGTGCCAGCAGTCCCTGGACAGGGGGCGCAGTCTATGGCTACACCTTC. Translated: CASSPWTGGAVYGYTF.